This TCR beta chain was documented in a study of T cells in Graves' hyperthyroidism and ophthalmopathy. Looking at the study overall: Peripheral blood specimens were obtained at initial diagnosis, prior to any treatment. General study points: Model-based prediction identified ophthalmopathy a median approximately 6 months prior to its onset.

This clonotype was counted many times. Its cognate antigen is unknown. The diagnoses drew upon clinical symptoms, serum thyroxine and TRAb, thyroid ultrasound and orbital computed tomography. This sample holds PBMCs from 8 to 10 ml fresh peripheral blood. From RNA transcripts, TCR beta CDR3 regions were amplified. RT-PCR in the first round (using the HTBI primer set) targeted the TCR CDR3. MiXCR, run by TCRdb on the multiplex PCR reads, gives a single entry per CDR3 protein. The top ten hold around 20% of the sample, which has about 370,000 distinct CDR3 sequences, approximately 14% seen once. The sequence was collected from a woman in her sixties with Graves' ophthalmopathy. Sequences were obtained from blood.

Written as DNA, the CDR3 is TGTGCCAGCACCGGACAAATGAACACTGAAGCTTTCTTT. Amino acid sequence: CASTGQMNTEAFF. The rearrangement links TRBV2 to TRBJ1-1, with D tentatively TRBD1 (5 bases). Germline CDR1 is SNHLY and CDR2 is FYNNEI. The CDR3 runs to 13 residues. V was clipped by 7 bases and J by 0 bases, with 9 bases between them.